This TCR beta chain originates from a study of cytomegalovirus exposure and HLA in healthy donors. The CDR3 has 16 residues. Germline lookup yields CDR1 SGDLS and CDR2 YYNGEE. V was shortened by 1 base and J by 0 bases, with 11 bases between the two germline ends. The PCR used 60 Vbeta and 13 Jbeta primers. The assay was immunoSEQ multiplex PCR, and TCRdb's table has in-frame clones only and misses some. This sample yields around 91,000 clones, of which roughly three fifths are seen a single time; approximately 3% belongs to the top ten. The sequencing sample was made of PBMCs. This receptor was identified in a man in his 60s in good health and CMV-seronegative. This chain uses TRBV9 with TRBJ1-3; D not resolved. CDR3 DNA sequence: TGTGCCAGCAGCGTAAAGCCACTTAGCTCTGGAAACACCATATATTTT. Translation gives CASSVKPLSSGNTIYF.